The clone carrying this T cell receptor (beta chain) was recorded a few times. The germline CDR1 and CDR2 sequences are SGDLS and YYNGEE. Trimming stripped 1 base from V and 0 bases from J, with 7 bases between. The CDR3 is 15 amino acids. In the original workflow: Using reference gene primer amplification, nucleated cell counts were estimated. Using immunoSEQ multiplex PCR, the repertoire was profiled, and TCRdb retains in-frame clones only, with some absent. The V and J calls and clone size come from that table; D and trimming were worked out from the DNA. The table lists 120,000 or so clones, 85% of them singletons, with under 8% in the top ten. These data come from a study of blood T cell repertoires in COVID-19. Study overall: Spain, Italy and the United States supplied samples that represented acute and convalescent COVID-19. T cells, B-cell-depleted T cells, or PBMCs supplied cDNA or gDNA.

Source material: peripheral blood. The chain uses TRBV9 and TRBJ2-2; no clear D gene. The receptor was isolated from a man of 80 years or more with active or convalescent COVID-19. The CDR3 nucleotides are TGTGCCAGCAGCGTAAAACTATCGAACACCGGGGAGCTGTTTTTT. Its protein is CASSVKLSNTGELFF.